This entry is about one TCR beta chain. Its antigen is undetermined. From germline, CDR1 is SGDLS and CDR2 YYNGEE. This CDR3 has 15 residues. V was pared by 3 bases and J by 6 bases, with 11 bases of the junction left unmatched. The PCR contained 60 Vbeta and 13 Jbeta primers. Assay: immunoSEQ multiplex PCR; the TCRdb copy retains only in-frame clones and omits some. This sample has 150,000 to 160,000 clones, with 70% to 90% found just once. The record originates from a study of cytomegalovirus exposure and HLA in healthy donors. About the research overall: Samples from HLA-typed donors yielded approximately 80 million unique TCRs in an early data release.

Notes on the study in general: The authors confirmed in vitro that three CMV-associated chains were specific for CMV antigens.

The chain couples TRBV9 to TRBJ2-5, with 7 nucleotides matching TRBD2. The sequence was obtained from a woman between 40 and 55 years old in good health and CMV-seropositive. The material sequenced was PBMCs. Written as DNA, the CDR3 is TGTGCCAGCAGCGCAGAGGCAGCGGGGAAGCAGACCCAGTACTTC. It specifies CASSAEAAGKQTQYF.